The T cell receptor beta chain under discussion was sequenced for a study of blood T cell repertoires in COVID-19 (dated by TCRdb to the early 2020s). Concerning the study at large: Samples from collaborators originated in the United States, Italy and Spain and spanned both the acute and convalescent phases of COVID-19. The prospective study material was composed of cDNA or gDNA derived from T cells, B-cell-depleted T cells, or PBMCs. The dataset comprised deeply sampled blood TCRbeta repertoires from subjects exposed to, actively infected with, or recovered from COVID-19. A freely available public database, intended as a resource for researchers studying the immune response to SARS-CoV-2, is where the repertoires were released. The samples were drawn from the first 160 participants of the ongoing ImmuneRACE study and from about 1,200 subjects provided by 6 global collaborators. Sample metadata almost always included a de-identified subject ID, COVID-19 status, age in years and sex. Where available, HLA class I and class II types were obtained from metadata supplied by the sample provider rather than from assay-based typing.

Germline trimming amounts to 6 bases on V and 5 bases on J, with 6 as the count of junction bases outside the gene matches. From the cysteine up to the phenylalanine, the CDR3 has a length of 15 residues. CDR3 DNA only is kept here, 45 bases in frame from base 1. CDR1 MNHEY and CDR2 SVGAGI are derived from the germline V gene. TCRbeta CDR3 regions were amplified from genomic DNA using the immunoSEQ Assay, a bias-controlled multiplex PCR. For the original study's pipeline: Within the assay, amplification of reference gene primers was used to estimate how many nucleated cells each sample contained. To quantify the absolute abundance of each unique TCRbeta CDR3 rearrangement, sequence reads were collapsed and filtered. Productive Simpson clonality was computed per sample as the square root of Simpson's diversity index over productive rearrangements. Sourced from immuneACCESS, this table was stored by TCRdb with only in-frame sequences that have V and J called. A share of the clones is absent; for the studies checked, an unresolved V gene accounts for under half, and the remainder has no known explanation. V and J calls and clone size follow that table, whereas D and trimming were derived from the DNA. Present in this sample are over 150,000 clones, 70% to 90% of which were seen just once. Around 20% of the sample is in the top ten clones.

Comments on this clone: It lacks a known antigen. No base-level quality is on record; no much larger clone is a single base apart.

The collaborating institutions used their own protocols to collect whole blood in K2EDTA tubes. For TCRbeta analysis, collaborators shipped samples as frozen whole blood, isolated PBMCs, or DNA extracted from either of those sample types. Study-level results and caveats: How much clinical and demographic metadata was included differed by source and by participant, and the metadata was provided uncurated.

The sample was peripheral blood. The rearranged chain carries TRBV6-5 and TRBJ2-1; 11 of the junction bases match TRBD1. The receptor's source is a man in his 70s with active or convalescent COVID-19. The DNA sequence reads TGTGCCAGCAGCCCGGACAGGGGGCACAACAATGAGCAGTTCTTC. The translation is CASSPDRGHNNEQFF.